These 17 T cell receptor beta chains came from one sample sequenced in a study of T cell repertoires in cytomegalovirus infection. TCRdb itself ran the reads through MiXCR, one entry per CDR3 protein. This sample carries approximately 250,000 distinct CDR3 sequences, roughly 10% of them seen once, and the ten largest clones take around 15%. The material sequenced was PBMCs. The receptor set was obtained from a human donor in good health (CMV status not recorded). Some clones in this sample may be carry-over from other donors' samples.

This clonotype occurred many times. This sequence joins TRBV7-2 and TRBJ2-1; D may match TRBD1 or TRBD2 (5 bases each). This CDR3 has 15 residues. CDR1 SGHTA and CDR2 FQGNSA come from the germline V gene. Between the trimmed V and J ends, which lost 5 bases and 2 bases, there was a span of 13 bases. The CDR3 region has the DNA TGTGCCAGCAGCCTGGGACGGAGGACCTACAATGAGCAGTTCTTC. The encoded protein is CASSLGRRTYNEQFF.

This clonotype was seen a handful of times. J is TRBJ1-6 and V is TRBV20-1; the match to TRBD1 covers 9 bases. The germline gives CDR1 DFQATT, CDR2 SNEGSKA (reference sequence). This CDR3 is built from 14 residues. V dropped 1 base and J dropped 11; count of bases not matched to a gene: 6. CDR3 residues: CSARVGQGMTPLHF. Written as DNA, the CDR3 is TGCAGTGCTAGAGTGGGACAGGGAATGACACCCCTCCACTTT.

In this sample, this clonotype turned up many times. The chain joins TRBV6-5 to TRBJ2-7; D is unclear. The germline V gene has CDR1 MNHEY and CDR2 SVGAGI. The CDR3 is made up of 13 amino acids. Trimming left V 2 bases short and J 3 bases short, with 8 bases between. The CDR3 bases are TGTGCCAGCAGTTACGGCCGGCACTACGAGCAGTACTTC. Protein sequence: CASSYGRHYEQYF.

This clonotype was seen a handful of times. This chain uses TRBV4-3 with TRBJ1-3; D perhaps matches TRBD1 (5 bases). The ends were cut back, 0 bases at V and 2 bases at J, with 8 bases in the middle. The CDR3 runs to 15 residues. From germline, CDR1 is LGHNA and CDR2 YSLEER. CDR3 sequence (DNA): TGCGCCAGCAGCCAAGATCAGGGAACTGGAAACACCATATATTTT. Residues: CASSQDQGTGNTIYF.

This clonotype was found many times. V and J are TRBV7-9 and TRBJ2-1, with D perhaps matching TRBD2 (6 bases). The germline V and J ends were trimmed by 1 base and 4 bases, with 14 bases remaining between them. This CDR3 contains 16 residues. Germline CDR1 SEHNR, CDR2 FQNEAQ (reference sequence). CDR3 loop: CASSLGAGTLYNEQFF. The CDR3 DNA reads TGTGCCAGCAGCTTAGGAGCCGGGACTCTATACAATGAGCAGTTCTTC.

This clonotype was seen repeatedly, ten times or more. The CDR3 sequence is CASSERTSGRETQYF. The CDR3 DNA is TGTGCCAGCAGCGAACGGACTAGCGGGCGGGAGACCCAGTACTTC. The chain carries TRBV7-8 and TRBJ2-5, with 11 bases that match TRBD2. CDR3 length: 15 amino acids. CDR1 is SGHVS, CDR2 FQNEAQ, per germline. The trim removed 5 bases at V and 5 bases at J, leaving 7 bases unmatched.

In this sample, this clonotype turned up many times. This chain connects TRBV29-1 to TRBJ2-7; 7 bases map to TRBD1. CDR1 is SQVTM and CDR2 is ANQGSEA in the germline V gene. This CDR3 region has 14 residues. Trimming at V came to 2 bases and at J to 2 bases, leaving 6 bases not matched to a gene. In DNA, the CDR3 is TGCAGCGTTGAAAGGACAGGTGCTCCCTACGAGCAGTACTTC. Amino acid sequence: CSVERTGAPYEQYF.

This clonotype has ten or more counts. V and J are TRBV18 and TRBJ2-5, with 9 nucleotides matching TRBD1. This CDR3 spans 14 amino acids. The V gene end was trimmed by 2 bases and the J gene end by 6 bases; junction bases not matched to a gene: 4. Germline CDR1 is KGHSH and CDR2 is LQKENI. DNA of the CDR3: TGTGCCAGCTCACCAGGACAGGGGAAGAAGACCCAGTACTTC. Protein: CASSPGQGKKTQYF.

This clonotype was counted ten times or more. The V and J genes are TRBV7-2 and TRBJ1-3; the D is unclear. The CDR3 consists of 14 residues. The germline CDR1 and CDR2 sequences are SGHTA and FQGNSA. V dropped 5 bases and J dropped 4 bases, with 12 bases sitting between them. Here the CDR3 reads CASSLMGGGNTIYF. The CDR3 region has the DNA TGTGCCAGCAGCCTCATGGGCGGGGGAAACACCATATATTTT.

This clonotype was seen ten or more times. The CDR3 DNA reads as TGTGCCAGCAGCTCCGGACTAGCGGGAGATGGGACGGAGCTGTTTTTT. Amino acid sequence: CASSSGLAGDGTELFF. The chain combines TRBV7-2 with TRBJ2-2; 13 bases align to TRBD2. Germline CDR1 and CDR2: SGHTA and FQGNSA. Losses at the gene ends were 4 bases for V and 10 bases for J; bases not matched to a gene: 9. The CDR3 consists of 16 residues.

This clonotype was seen a handful of times. The rearrangement links TRBV7-9 to TRBJ2-7, with no clear D. V gave up 5 bases and J gave up 3 bases, with 17 bases separating them. There are 15 residues in the CDR3. CDR1 and CDR2 from the germline V gene are SEHNR and FQNEAQ (reference sequence). CDR3 DNA: TGTGCCAGCAGCCACCTTTCGGGCATGAACTACGAGCAGTACTTC. Translating it yields CASSHLSGMNYEQYF.

This clonotype was found a few times. This chain uses TRBV7-2 with TRBJ1-3; no clear D gene. With 1 base removed from V and 0 bases from J, the gap between germline ends came to 13 bases. Germline V gives CDR1 SGHTA, CDR2 FQGNSA. The CDR3 is 17 residues long. The CDR3 DNA reads as TGTGCCAGCAGCTTAGTGGCTTGGGGTAGCTCTGGAAACACCATATATTTT. Its protein is CASSLVAWGSSGNTIYF.

This clonotype has a count of ten or more. The V call is TRBV7-2, the J call TRBJ1-1; D may be TRBD1 (6 bases). V shed 2 bases and J shed 7 bases, with 14 bases lying between them. The V gene's germline CDR1 is SGHTA and CDR2 FQGNSA. The length of the CDR3 is 14 residues. The CDR3 loop reads CASSLNRAEGEAFF. For the CDR3, the DNA is TGTGCCAGCAGCTTAAACAGGGCAGAGGGTGAAGCTTTCTTT.

The chain is built from TRBV18 and TRBJ1-1; tentative D call: TRBD1 (6 bases). This CDR3 is 15 amino acids long. V lost 0 bases and J 2 bases, leaving 10 bases between the germline ends. CDR1 is KGHSH, CDR2 LQKENI, per germline. CDR3 residues: CASSPPGRGNTEAFF. CDR3 coding DNA: TGTGCCAGCTCACCACCCGGCAGGGGTAACACTGAAGCTTTCTTT.

This clonotype was found many times. The rearrangement links TRBV7-6 to TRBJ2-7; tentatively, D is TRBD2 (6 bases). V lost 4 bases and J 2 bases, leaving 12 bases between the germline ends. In germline, CDR1 is SGHVS, CDR2 FNYEAQ. The CDR3 covers 14 residues. The CDR3 spells CASSSQSGAYEQYF. CDR3 bases: TGTGCCAGCAGCTCCCAGTCGGGAGCCTACGAGCAGTACTTC.

In its sample, this clonotype was seen a few times. The chain carries TRBV6-2 or TRBV6-3 and TRBJ2-7, with 7 bases matching TRBD1. Germline lookup yields CDR1 MNHEY and CDR2 SVGEGT. V lost 2 bases and J lost 5; bases outside the gene matches: 9. The CDR3 covers 15 residues. CDR3 sequence (DNA): TGTGCCAGCAGTTACCGGGACAGAAGTAGAAACGAGCAGTACTTC. Translation gives CASSYRDRSRNEQYF.

This clonotype was picked up many times. The chain joins TRBV7-2 to TRBJ1-3; D is unclear. CDR1 SGHTA and CDR2 FQGNSA come from the germline V gene. V gave up 5 bases and J gave up 4 bases, with 9 bases separating them. This CDR3 comprises 13 residues. The CDR3 is CASSNGLGNTIYF. The CDR3 DNA reads as TGTGCCAGCAGCAACGGACTGGGAAACACCATATATTTT.